A single sample is the source of the 29 T cell receptor beta chains below, sequenced in a study of T cells in tumors after PD-1 blockade. The protocol was immunoSEQ multiplex PCR, while the TCRdb copy is restricted to in-frame clones and leaves out a portion. The sample lists more than 40,000 clones; roughly 80% were seen once. The sequenced sample was PBMCs, obtained before anti-PD-1 treatment. The source is a human donor with basal cell carcinoma.

The rearrangement joins TRBV24-1 to TRBJ2-7; unclear D gene. Trimming pared 6 bases from V and 2 bases from J, leaving 10 bases between. The CDR3 contains 13 residues. Germline V gives CDR1 KGHDR, CDR2 SFDVKD. The CDR3 here is CATSSKGAYEQYF. The CDR3 bases are TGTGCCACCAGTTCGAAGGGTGCCTACGAGCAGTACTTC.

The V call is TRBV6-6, the J call TRBJ2-7, with D tentatively TRBD2 (6 bases). V gave up 4 bases and J gave up 1 base, with 11 bases separating them. There are 14 residues in the CDR3. From germline, CDR1 is MNHNY and CDR2 SVGAGI (reference sequence). The CDR3 region has the DNA TGTGCCAGCAGTTCTCCGGGGGATTCCTACGAGCAGTACTTC. Translation gives CASSSPGDSYEQYF.

The V gene is TRBV30, the J gene TRBJ1-2; D is undetermined. V lost 1 base, J lost 2 bases, and 5 bases lay in between. Germline values: CDR1 GTSNPN, CDR2 SVGIG (reference sequence). The CDR3 is made up of 12 amino acids. CDR3 nucleotides: TGTGCCTGGAGTGGGAAGAACTATGGCTACACCTTC. Its protein is CAWSGKNYGYTF.

The chain links TRBV28 to TRBJ1-1; a weak D match, TRBD1 (5 bases). The CDR3 length is 16 residues. Trimming cost V 6 bases and J 0 bases, with 17 bases left between them. CDR1 and CDR2 from the germline V gene are MDHEN and SYDVKM. This chain's CDR3 is CASRPEDSIMNTEAFF. CDR3 coding DNA: TGTGCCAGCAGGCCGGAAGACAGTATCATGAACACTGAAGCTTTCTTT. Drawing the rest from reference TRBV28 and TRBJ1-1, the complete variable domain is DVKVTQSSRYLVKRTGEKVFLECVQDMDHENMFWYRQDPGLGLRLIYFSYDVKMKEKGDIPEGYSVSREKKERFSLILESASTNQTSMYLCASRPEDSIMNTEAFFGQGTRLTVV.

With regard to this clone: Other DNA sequences in this sample translate to the same CDR3. CDR3 in amino acids: CASSLGASGGTDTQYF. The CDR3 DNA is TGTGCCAGCAGCTTAGGGGCTAGCGGGGGGACAGATACGCAGTATTTT. This sequence joins TRBV7-2 and TRBJ2-3, with 11 bases fitting TRBD2. Germline-derived CDR1 and CDR2 are SGHTA and FQGNSA. This CDR3 has 16 residues. The V and J ends lost 1 base and 3 bases, in that order; junction bases with no gene match: 3.

Only a few counts were recorded for this clone. The same CDR3 can be traced to other DNA sequences in this sample. V gene TRBV2 combines with J gene TRBJ1-6; 9 bases are shared with TRBD1. The CDR3 totals 15 residues. V lost 5 bases and J lost 10; bases outside the gene matches: 9. Germline CDR1 reads SNHLY; CDR2 reads FYNNEI. This CDR3 reads CASSPPGQGGSPLHF. For the CDR3, the DNA is TGTGCCAGCAGTCCCCCGGGACAGGGAGGATCACCCCTCCACTTT.

This chain joins TRBV10-1 and TRBJ2-7; 8 bases align to TRBD2. V lost 3 bases, J lost 6 bases, and 7 bases stayed unmatched. The CDR3 has 14 residues. CDR1 WNHNN and CDR2 SYGVQD come from the germline V gene (reference sequence). CDR3 nucleotides: TGCGCCAGCAGTGACTGGACGGGGGGGCTCGAGCAGTACTTC. It is translated as CASSDWTGGLEQYF.

This chain joins TRBV6-6 and TRBJ1-2; 9 nucleotides agree with TRBD1. Germline loops: CDR1 MNHNY, CDR2 SVGAGI (reference sequence). J was trimmed by 4 bases and V by 2 bases; bases with no gene match: 5. The CDR3 consists of 15 residues. The CDR3 region is CASSYMDRGSYGYTF. In DNA form, the CDR3 reads TGTGCCAGCAGTTACATGGACAGGGGATCCTATGGCTACACCTTC.

This clone showed up just once. The V and J genes are TRBV20-1 and TRBJ2-2; 8 bases are a match to TRBD2. The V gene end was trimmed by 3 bases and the J gene end by 6 bases; junction bases not matched to a gene: 6. Germline V lookup: CDR1 DFQATT, CDR2 SNEGSKA (reference sequence). The CDR3 runs 14 residues. CDR3: CSASRAGVSGELFF. The CDR3 coding sequence is TGCAGTGCTAGTCGAGCGGGGGTCTCCGGGGAGCTGTTTTTT.

This clone was seen a few times. V and J are TRBV30 and TRBJ1-3, with D possibly being TRBD1 (6 bases). The germline V gene encodes CDR1 GTSNPN and CDR2 SVGIG (reference sequence). V lost 7 bases, J lost 2 bases, and 12 bases lay in between. The CDR3 spans 13 residues. CDR3 DNA: TGTGCCTTATCAGGGGTAGCTGGAAACACCATATATTTT. Its protein is CALSGVAGNTIYF.

V and J are TRBV6-6 and TRBJ2-7, with 7 bases lining up with TRBD1. CDR3 length equals 16 residues. With 2 bases clipped from V and 1 base from J, the junction kept 8 bases outside the gene matches. Germline V gives CDR1 MNHNY, CDR2 SVGAGI (reference sequence). This CDR3 is CASSYQGQPLSYEQYF. The CDR3 bases are TGTGCCAGCAGTTACCAGGGACAGCCACTTTCCTACGAGCAGTACTTC.

The chain has TRBV7-6 and TRBJ1-4, with 7 bases matching TRBD1. CDR1 is SGHVS, CDR2 FNYEAQ, per germline. The length of the CDR3 is 15 residues. With V trimmed by 3 bases and J by 4 bases, 5 bases remained unmatched. The CDR3 DNA reads as TGTGCCAGCAGCTTGGGGGACAGTCTTAATGAAAAACTGTTTTTT. The encoded protein is CASSLGDSLNEKLFF.

The chain couples TRBV6-6 to TRBJ2-1, with 7 bases fitting TRBD2. The CDR3 totals 13 residues. V lost 11 bases, J lost 4 bases, and 8 bases stayed unmatched. The germline V gene encodes CDR1 MNHNY and CDR2 SVGAGI (reference sequence). CDR3 nucleotides: TGTGCCTCGGGGGGTAGCCCTTACAATGAGCAGTTCTTC. Its protein is CASGGSPYNEQFF.

J is TRBJ1-5 and V is TRBV5-1; TRBD1 is a possible D gene (5 bases). Trimming stripped 0 bases from V and 5 bases from J, with 9 bases between. This CDR3 spans 14 amino acids. Looked up from germline, CDR1 is SGHRS and CDR2 is YFSETQ. The CDR3 protein is CASSLEGRDQPQHF. The CDR3 nucleotides are TGCGCCAGCAGCTTGGAGGGCAGGGATCAGCCCCAGCATTTT.

This clone appeared a single time. The CDR3 nucleotides are TGTGCCAGCAGCTTGCCTGGGGGGCAGGGGGCACGTGAGACCCAGTACTTC. Its protein is CASSLPGGQGARETQYF. The genes are TRBV5-8 and TRBJ2-5; TRBD1 matches at 8 bases. CDR3 length: 17 residues. Germline V CDR1 and CDR2: SGHTS, YDEGEE. V was clipped by 1 base and J by 5 bases; unmatched bases: 13.

The chain employs TRBV7-2 and TRBJ1-1, with TRBD1 matching over 7 bases. The CDR3 sequence is 15 residues long. Germline loops: CDR1 SGHTA, CDR2 FQGNSA. Losses at the gene ends were 5 bases for V and 1 base for J; bases not matched to a gene: 7. CDR3 DNA sequence: TGTGCCAGCAGCGTCCCAGGGGGAGGGAACACTGAAGCTTTCTTT. It codes for CASSVPGGGNTEAFF. The variable domain in full, completed from reference TRBV7-2 and TRBJ1-1, reads GAGVSQSPSNKVTEKGKDVELRCDPISGHTALYWYRQSLGQGLEFLIYFQGNSAPDKSGLPSDRFSAERTGGSVSTLTIQRTQQEDSAVYLCASSVPGGGNTEAFFGQGTRLTVV.

The table lists this clone with a few counts. In DNA form, the CDR3 reads TGTGCCGGCCTTTCAGGCGAAAAACTGTTTTTT. Amino acids: CAGLSGEKLFF. V gene TRBV30 combines with J gene TRBJ1-4, with D uncertain. CDR3 length: 11 residues. The V end was cut by 8 bases, the J end by 8 bases, with 12 bases between. CDR1 is GTSNPN, CDR2 SVGIG, per germline (reference sequence). Together with reference TRBV30 and TRBJ1-4, the CDR3 gives the full variable domain: SQTIHQWPATLVQPVGSPLSLECTVEGTSNPNLYWYRQAAGRGLQLLFYSVGIGQISSEVPQNLSASRPQDRQFILSSKKLLLSDSGFYLCAGLSGEKLFFGSGTQLSVL.

V usage is TRBV5-4 and J usage is TRBJ2-3, with TRBD2 matching over 10 bases. V was pared by 0 bases and J by 4 bases, with 2 bases of the junction left unmatched. CDR1 and CDR2 (germline): SGHNT, YYREEE (reference sequence). The CDR3 spans 15 residues. The CDR3 protein is CASSLGSGGADTQYF. The DNA of the CDR3 is TGTGCCAGCAGCTTGGGGAGCGGGGGGGCAGATACGCAGTATTTT.

The gene calls are TRBV7-8 and TRBJ2-7, with 9 bases that match TRBD1. The CDR3 consists of 16 residues. After removal of 5 bases from V and 5 bases from J, the junction contained 13 bases not matched to a gene. Germline V gene lookup returns CDR1 SGHVS and CDR2 FQNEAQ. As DNA, the CDR3 is TGTGCCAGCAGCCCGATACCGGGACAGGGTCGGAACGAGCAGTACTTC. This encodes CASSPIPGQGRNEQYF.

The chain employs TRBV5-6 and TRBJ1-1; weak D call: TRBD1 (5 bases). Per germline, CDR1 SGHDT and CDR2 YYEEEE. V lost 0 bases and J 11 bases, leaving 14 bases between the germline ends. The CDR3 is made up of 13 amino acids. The CDR3 region has the DNA TGTGCCAGCAGCTTGGAGGAGAGAGGGGTGGCTTTCTTT. Amino acid sequence: CASSLEERGVAFF.

This chain joins TRBV5-5 and TRBJ2-7, with TRBD1 as a possible D gene (5 bases). CDR1 and CDR2 from the germline V gene are SGHKS and YYEKEE (reference sequence). CDR3 length: 15 amino acids. V dropped 0 bases and J dropped 0 bases, with 10 bases sitting between them. As DNA, the CDR3 is TGTGCCAGCAGCTTGGGACAGTCCAACTCCTACGAGCAGTACTTC. Protein: CASSLGQSNSYEQYF.

This chain links TRBV7-2 with TRBJ1-2; tentatively, D is TRBD1 (5 bases). Germline V gives CDR1 SGHTA, CDR2 FQGNSA. Trimming pared 4 bases from V and 0 bases from J, leaving 6 bases between. The CDR3 runs to 13 residues. CDR3: CASSSTANYGYTF. The CDR3 nucleotides read TGTGCCAGCAGCTCGACAGCTAACTATGGCTACACCTTC.

The chain has TRBV24-1 and TRBJ2-1; 7 nucleotides match TRBD2. This CDR3 region has 16 residues. The V segment lost 2 bases and the J segment 5 bases; nucleotides outside the gene matches: 8. The germline CDR1 and CDR2 sequences are KGHDR and SFDVKD. CDR3 sequence reads: CATSDSEAGLNNEQFF. As DNA, the CDR3 is TGTGCCACCAGTGATTCGGAAGCGGGGCTCAACAATGAGCAGTTCTTC.

The V call is TRBV28, the J call TRBJ2-7, with D perhaps TRBD1 (6 bases). V lost 0 bases and J 2 bases, leaving 11 bases between the germline ends. The CDR3 runs to 15 residues. The germline V gene encodes CDR1 MDHEN and CDR2 SYDVKM. The CDR3 reads CASSLWPQGTYEQYF. In DNA form, the CDR3 reads TGTGCCAGCAGTTTATGGCCTCAGGGGACCTACGAGCAGTACTTC.

The chain employs TRBV6-6 and TRBJ2-1; possible D gene TRBD1, 6 bases. This CDR3 has 13 residues. CDR1 is MNHNY, CDR2 SVGAGI, per germline (reference sequence). Trimming took 6 bases from V and 8 from J, leaving 14 bases between them. CDR3 nucleotides: TGTGCCAGCAGCGACCAAAACAGGGATGAGCAGTTCTTC. Translating it yields CASSDQNRDEQFF.

V gene TRBV7-8 combines with J gene TRBJ2-3, with 12 bases matching TRBD2. The V gene end was trimmed by 8 bases and the J gene end by 4 bases; junction bases not matched to a gene: 1. This CDR3 has 13 amino acids. Germline CDR1 is SGHVS and CDR2 is FQNEAQ. CDR3 sequence (DNA): TGTGCCAGCCTAGCGGGGGGGTCAGATACGCAGTATTTT. It yields the protein CASLAGGSDTQYF.

The rearrangement joins TRBV28 to TRBJ2-7; the match to TRBD1 covers 10 bases. Germline V gene lookup returns CDR1 MDHEN and CDR2 SYDVKM. The CDR3 has 15 residues. With V trimmed by 4 bases and J by 4 bases, 7 bases remained unmatched. CDR3 region: CASSSERQGAYEQYF. CDR3 coding DNA: TGTGCCAGCAGTTCCGAACGACAGGGGGCATACGAGCAGTACTTC.

The J gene is TRBJ2-3, the V gene TRBV5-1, with D perhaps assigned TRBD1 or TRBD2 (5 bases each). Trimming took off 4 bases at V and 4 bases at J, with 13 bases between the two ends. Germline CDR1 SGHRS, CDR2 YFSETQ. The CDR3 has 14 residues. The CDR3 coding sequence is TGCGCCAGCAGCCCGGGGCTCCGGGCAGATACGCAGTATTTT. As protein: CASSPGLRADTQYF.

The CDR3 coding sequence is TGTGCCAGCAGTTACTCCACAACTACCACCGGGGAGCTGTTTTTT. Encoded protein: CASSYSTTTTGELFF. V gene TRBV6-5 combines with J gene TRBJ2-2; unclear D gene. Germline V lookup: CDR1 MNHEY, CDR2 SVGAGI. Trimming removed 0 bases from V and 4 bases from J, with 9 bases in between. This CDR3 region has 15 residues.